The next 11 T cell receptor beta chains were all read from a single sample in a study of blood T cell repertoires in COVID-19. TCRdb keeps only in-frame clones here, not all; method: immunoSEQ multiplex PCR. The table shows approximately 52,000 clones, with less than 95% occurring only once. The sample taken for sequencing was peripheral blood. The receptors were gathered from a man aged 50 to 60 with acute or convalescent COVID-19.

CDR3 coding DNA: TGCGCCAGCAGTCCGCAGGGGGCCGGCCCAGATACGCAGTATTTT. Translated: CASSPQGAGPDTQYF. The V and J genes are TRBV5-1 and TRBJ2-3; TRBD1 matches at 8 bases. Germline CDR1 is SGHRS and CDR2 is YFSETQ. V dropped 5 bases and J dropped 4; count of bases not matched to a gene: 9. There are 15 residues in the CDR3.

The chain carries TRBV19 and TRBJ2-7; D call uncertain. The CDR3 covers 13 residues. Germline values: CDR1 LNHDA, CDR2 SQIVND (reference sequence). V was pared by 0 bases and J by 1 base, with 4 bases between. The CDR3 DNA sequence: TGTGCCAGTAGTATAGACAGATCCTACGAGCAGTACTTC. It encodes CASSIDRSYEQYF. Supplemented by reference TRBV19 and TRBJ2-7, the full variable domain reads DGGITQSPKYLFRKEGQNVTLSCEQNLNHDAMYWYRQDPGQGLRLIYYSQIVNDFQKGDIAEGYSVSREKKESFPLTVTSAQKNPTAFYLCASSIDRSYEQYFGPGTRLTVT.

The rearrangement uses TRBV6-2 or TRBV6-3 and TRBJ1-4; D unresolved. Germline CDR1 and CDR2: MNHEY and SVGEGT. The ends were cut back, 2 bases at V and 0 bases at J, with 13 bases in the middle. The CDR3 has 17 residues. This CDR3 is CASSYKPYVATNEKLFF. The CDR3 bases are TGTGCCAGCAGTTACAAACCCTACGTTGCAACTAATGAAAAACTGTTTTTT.

The DNA of the CDR3 is TGTGCCAGCTCACCACGGACAACAGGAGATAGCAATCAGCCCCAGCATTTT. The encoded protein is CASSPRTTGDSNQPQHF. The genes are TRBV18 and TRBJ1-5, with D possibly TRBD1 on 5 matching bases. Per the germline V gene, CDR1 is KGHSH and CDR2 is LQKENI. The CDR3 is 17 amino acids. Trimming removed 1 base at V and 0 bases at J, with 13 bases between.

In nucleotides, the CDR3 is TGCGCCAGCAGCTTGTACGGGACAGGCGCCGGGGCCAACGTCCTGACTTTC. It encodes CASSLYGTGAGANVLTF. The chain combines TRBV5-1 with TRBJ2-6; 8 bases align to TRBD1. Germline V CDR1 and CDR2: SGHRS, YFSETQ. Unmatched junction bases numbered 7, after V lost 1 base and J lost 4 bases. The CDR3 is made up of 17 amino acids.

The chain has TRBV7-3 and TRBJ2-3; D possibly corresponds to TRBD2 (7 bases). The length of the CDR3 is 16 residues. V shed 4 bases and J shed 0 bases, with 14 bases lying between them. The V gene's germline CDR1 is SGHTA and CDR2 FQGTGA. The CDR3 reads CASSSNSGGSTDTQYF. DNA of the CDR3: TGTGCCAGCAGCTCAAACTCGGGGGGCAGCACAGATACGCAGTATTTT.

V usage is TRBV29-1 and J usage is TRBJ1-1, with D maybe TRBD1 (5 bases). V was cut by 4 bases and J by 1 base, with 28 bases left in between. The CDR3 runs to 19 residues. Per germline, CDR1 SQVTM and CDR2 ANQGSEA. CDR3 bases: TGCAGCGTTGGGATGGGGCCGTTGAGGCAGAGTTCCCCGAACACTGAAGCTTTCTTT. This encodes CSVGMGPLRQSSPNTEAFF.

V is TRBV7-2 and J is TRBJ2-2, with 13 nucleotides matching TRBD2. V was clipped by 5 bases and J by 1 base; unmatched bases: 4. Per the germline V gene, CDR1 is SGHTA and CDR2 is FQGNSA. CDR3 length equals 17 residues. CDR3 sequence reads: CASSLGLAGMNTGELFF. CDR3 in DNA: TGTGCCAGCAGCCTGGGACTAGCGGGGATGAACACCGGGGAGCTGTTTTTT.

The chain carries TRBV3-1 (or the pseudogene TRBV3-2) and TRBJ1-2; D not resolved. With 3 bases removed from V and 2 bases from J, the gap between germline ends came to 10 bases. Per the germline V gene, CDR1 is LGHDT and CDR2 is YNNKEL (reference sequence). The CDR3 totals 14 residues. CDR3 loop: CASSHRGSNYGYTF. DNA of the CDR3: TGTGCCAGCAGCCACAGAGGGTCGAACTATGGCTACACCTTC.

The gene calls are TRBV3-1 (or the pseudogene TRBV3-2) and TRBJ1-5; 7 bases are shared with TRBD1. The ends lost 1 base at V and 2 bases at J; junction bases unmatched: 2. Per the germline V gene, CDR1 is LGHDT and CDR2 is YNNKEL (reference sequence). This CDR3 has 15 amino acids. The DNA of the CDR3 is TGTGCCAGCAGCCAAGCAGGACAGGGCAATCAGCCCCAGCATTTT. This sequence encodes CASSQAGQGNQPQHF.

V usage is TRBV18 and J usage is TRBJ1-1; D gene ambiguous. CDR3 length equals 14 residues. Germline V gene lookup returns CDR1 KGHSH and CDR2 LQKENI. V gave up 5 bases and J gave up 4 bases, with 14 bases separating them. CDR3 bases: TGTGCCAGCTCAGGGCTGGCGGGGAGCACTGAAGCTTTCTTT. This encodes CASSGLAGSTEAFF.